This TCR beta chain is from a study of shared clonotypes between healthy human individuals. Germline CDR1 and CDR2: SGHRS and YFSETQ. V lost 2 bases to trimming and J lost 5 bases, with 16 bases between them. The length of the CDR3 is 15 residues. Assay used: immunoSEQ multiplex PCR; TCRdb lists only in-frame clones, some missing. In the table there are around 200,000 clones, approximately 61% of which are singletons. The chain is built from TRBV5-1 and TRBJ2-5; D ambiguous. The TCR originated in a man aged 25 to 45 in good health. Sequenced sample: memory CD4+ T cells sorted from blood. Subset denoted: CD45RA-negative fraction. CDR3 nucleotides: TGCGCCAGCAGCTTCGGACCTCCTCAAGTGGAGACCCAGTACTTC. Protein: CASSFGPPQVETQYF.